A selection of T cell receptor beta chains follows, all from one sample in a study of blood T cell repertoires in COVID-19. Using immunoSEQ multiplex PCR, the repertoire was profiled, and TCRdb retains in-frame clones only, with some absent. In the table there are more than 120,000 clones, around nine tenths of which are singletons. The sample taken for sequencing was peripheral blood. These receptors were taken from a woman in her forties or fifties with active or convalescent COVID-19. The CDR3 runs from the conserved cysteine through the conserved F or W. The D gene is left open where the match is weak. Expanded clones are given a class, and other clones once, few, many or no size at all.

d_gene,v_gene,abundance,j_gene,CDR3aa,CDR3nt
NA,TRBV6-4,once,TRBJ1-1,CASIFGQCTEAFF,TGTGCCAGCATATTTGGGCAGTGCACTGAAGCTTTCTTT
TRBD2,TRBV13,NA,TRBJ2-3,CASSFLSGEHLSTDTQYF,TGTGCCAGCAGCTTTTTAAGCGGGGAGCACCTAAGCACAGATACGCAGTATTTT
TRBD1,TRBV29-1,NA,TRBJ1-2,CSVGQGGTYGYTF,TGCAGCGTTGGACAGGGAGGAACATATGGCTACACCTTC
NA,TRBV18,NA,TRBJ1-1,CASSPKVRGEAFF,TGTGCCAGCTCACCCAAGGTTCGCGGGGAAGCTTTCTTT
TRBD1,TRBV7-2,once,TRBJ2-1,CASSGLGTEKNEQFF,TGTGCCAGCAGCGGGCTCGGGACAGAAAAAAATGAGCAGTTCTTC
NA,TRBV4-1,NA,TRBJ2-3,CASSQGTWRTDTQYF,TGCGCCAGCAGCCAAGGGACTTGGCGCACAGATACGCAGTATTTT
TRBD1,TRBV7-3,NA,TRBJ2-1,CASSLRGQGSNEQFF,TGTGCCAGCAGCTTACGGGGACAGGGAAGCAATGAGCAGTTCTTC
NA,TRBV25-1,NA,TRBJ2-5,CASSENSGKETQYF,TGTGCCAGCAGTGAAAATTCGGGGAAAGAGACCCAGTACTTC
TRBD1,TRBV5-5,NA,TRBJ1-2,CASSTAGTGGGGYTF,TGTGCCAGCAGCACGGCCGGGACAGGGGGTGGCGGCTACACCTTC
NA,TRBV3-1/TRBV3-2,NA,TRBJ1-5,CASSHSGRANQPQHF,TGTGCCAGCAGCCACTCTGGCAGGGCCAATCAGCCCCAGCATTTT
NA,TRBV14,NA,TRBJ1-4,CASSQDLGRSEKLFF,TGTGCCAGCAGCCAAGATTTGGGGAGAAGTGAAAAACTGTTTTTT
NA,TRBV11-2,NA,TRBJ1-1,CASSPLGAEAFF,TGTGCCAGCAGCCCTTTGGGAGCTGAAGCTTTCTTT
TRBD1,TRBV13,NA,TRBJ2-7,CASSPARTGSYEQYF,TGTGCCAGCAGCCCTGCCAGGACAGGGTCGTACGAGCAGTACTTC
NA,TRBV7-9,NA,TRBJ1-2,CASSLDRVGYGYTF,TGTGCCAGCAGCTTAGACAGGGTTGGTTATGGCTACACCTTC
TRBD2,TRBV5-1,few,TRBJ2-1,CASSPGLAGHEQFF,TGCGCCAGCAGCCCGGGACTAGCGGGTCATGAGCAGTTCTTC
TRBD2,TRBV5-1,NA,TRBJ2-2,CASSPGLAGVRTGELFF,TGCGCCAGCAGCCCCGGACTAGCGGGAGTTAGAACCGGGGAGCTGTTTTTT
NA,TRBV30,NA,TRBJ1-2,CAWSQQGGYGYTF,TGTGCCTGGAGCCAACAGGGCGGCTATGGCTACACCTTC
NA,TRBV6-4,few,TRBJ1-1,CASRPTSVATEAFF,TGTGCCAGCAGGCCCACAAGCGTGGCCACTGAAGCTTTCTTT
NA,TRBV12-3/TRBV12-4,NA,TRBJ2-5,CASSITSQETQYF,TGTGCCAGCAGTATTACTAGCCAAGAGACCCAGTACTTC
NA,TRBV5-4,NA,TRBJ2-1,CASSRLGYNEQFF,TGTGCCAGCAGCAGACTAGGGTACAATGAGCAGTTCTTC
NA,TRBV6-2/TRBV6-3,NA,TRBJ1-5,CASSQQVTPQHF,TGTGCCAGCAGTCAACAGGTTACGCCCCAGCATTTT
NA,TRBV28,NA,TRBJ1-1,CASSTPTENTEAFF,TGTGCCAGCAGTACCCCGACAGAGAACACTGAAGCTTTCTTT
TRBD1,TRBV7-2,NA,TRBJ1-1,CASSWRGQIFTEAFF,TGTGCCAGCAGCTGGAGGGGACAGATTTTCACTGAAGCTTTCTTT
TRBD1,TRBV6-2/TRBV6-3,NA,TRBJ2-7,CASSYGTGVTYEQYF,TGTGCCAGCAGTTATGGGACAGGGGTAACCTACGAGCAGTACTTC
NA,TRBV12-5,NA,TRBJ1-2,CASGRSGTYGYTF,TGTGCTAGTGGCAGGTCGGGAACCTATGGCTACACCTTC
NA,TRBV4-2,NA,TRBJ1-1,CASSQEPLREAFF,TGTGCCAGCAGCCAGGAACCACTAAGGGAAGCTTTCTTT
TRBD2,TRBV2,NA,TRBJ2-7,CASSELAGASYEQYF,TGTGCCAGCAGTGAACTAGCGGGGGCTTCCTACGAGCAGTACTTC
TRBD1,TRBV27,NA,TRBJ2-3,CASSLRDRGTDTQYF,TGTGCCAGCAGTTTACGGGACAGAGGCACAGATACGCAGTATTTT
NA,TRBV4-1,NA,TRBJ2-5,CASSLRGSLETQYF,TGCGCCAGCAGCCTGCGGGGTTCACTGGAGACCCAGTACTTC
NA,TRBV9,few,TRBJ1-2,CASSVLTGRANYGYTF,TGTGCCAGCAGCGTTTTGACAGGACGGGCTAACTATGGCTACACCTTC
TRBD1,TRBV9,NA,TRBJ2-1,CASSAGQGEGEQFF,TGTGCCAGCAGCGCGGGACAGGGGGAGGGTGAGCAGTTCTTC
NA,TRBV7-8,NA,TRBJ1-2,CASSTGQPYGYTF,TGTGCCAGCAGCACAGGACAGCCTTATGGCTACACCTTC
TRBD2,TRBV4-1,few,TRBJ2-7,CASSQEGLAALGEQYF,TGCGCCAGCAGCCAAGAGGGACTAGCGGCCTTGGGCGAGCAGTACTTC
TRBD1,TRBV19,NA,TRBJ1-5,CAIAPGTGEGQPQHF,TGTGCCATAGCCCCCGGGACAGGGGAAGGTCAGCCCCAGCATTTT
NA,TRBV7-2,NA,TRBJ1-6,CASSFRQGNNSPLHF,TGTGCCAGCAGCTTCCGGCAGGGGAATAATTCACCCCTCCACTTT
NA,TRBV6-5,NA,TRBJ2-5,CASTDRSRETQYF,TGTGCCAGCACCGACAGATCCAGAGAGACCCAGTACTTC
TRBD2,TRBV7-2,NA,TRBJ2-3,CASSDGLGSDTQYF,TGTGCCAGCAGCGATGGACTAGGATCAGATACGCAGTATTTT
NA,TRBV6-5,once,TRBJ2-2,CASVRNTGELFF,TGTGCCAGCGTCAGGAACACCGGGGAGCTGTTTTTT
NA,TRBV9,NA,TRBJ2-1,CASSVRGGTNNEQFF,TGTGCCAGCAGCGTGCGAGGGGGAACTAACAATGAGCAGTTCTTC
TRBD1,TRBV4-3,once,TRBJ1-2,CASSQDVSGQGTYGYTF,TGCGCCAGCAGCCAAGATGTTTCGGGACAGGGTACCTATGGCTACACCTTC
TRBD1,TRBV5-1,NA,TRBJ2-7,CASSLEGTGYEQYF,TGCGCCAGCAGCTTGGAGGGGACAGGGTACGAGCAGTACTTC
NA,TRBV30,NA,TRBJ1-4,CAWGVARTRSEKLFF,TGTGCCTGGGGGGTAGCGAGGACCCGGAGTGAAAAACTGTTTTTT
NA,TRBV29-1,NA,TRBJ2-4,CSVVLGFGLDIQYF,TGCAGCGTCGTCCTAGGTTTCGGGTTGGACATTCAGTACTTC
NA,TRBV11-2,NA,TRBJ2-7,CAASLGHRSHEQYF,TGTGCCGCTTCACTTGGTCATCGGAGCCACGAGCAGTACTTC
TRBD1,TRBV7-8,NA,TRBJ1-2,CASSLAYDRALNYGYTF,TGTGCCAGCAGCTTAGCTTACGACAGGGCCCTAAACTATGGCTACACCTTC
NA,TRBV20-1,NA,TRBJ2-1,CSASSLAVYNEQFF,TGCAGTGCTAGTTCTTTAGCGGTCTACAATGAGCAGTTCTTC
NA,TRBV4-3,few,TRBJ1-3,CASSQSLGTIAGNTIYF,TGCGCCAGCAGCCAAAGCCTCGGGACAATTGCTGGAAACACCATATATTTT
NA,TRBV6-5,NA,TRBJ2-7,CASSYSLQVSYEQYF,TGTGCCAGCAGTTACTCGCTACAGGTCTCCTACGAGCAGTACTTC
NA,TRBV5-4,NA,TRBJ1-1,CASSPGTLNTEAFF,TGTGCCAGCAGCCCCGGGACACTCAACACTGAAGCTTTCTTT
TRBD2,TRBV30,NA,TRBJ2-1,CAWTRLAGGPANNEQFF,TGTGCCTGGACCCGACTAGCGGGGGGGCCGGCGAACAATGAGCAGTTCTTC
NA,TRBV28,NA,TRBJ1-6,CASSFLDRLLHF,TGTGCCAGCAGTTTTCTCGACAGACTCCTCCACTTT
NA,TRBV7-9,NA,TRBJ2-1,CASSAAYNEQFF,TGTGCCAGCAGCGCGGCCTACAATGAGCAGTTCTTC
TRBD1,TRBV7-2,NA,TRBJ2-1,CASSQDRATYNEQFF,TGTGCCAGCAGCCAGGACAGGGCTACCTACAATGAGCAGTTCTTC
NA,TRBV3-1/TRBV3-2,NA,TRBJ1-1,CASSQGGKGDTEAFF,TGTGCCAGCAGTCAAGGGGGGAAGGGGGACACTGAAGCTTTCTTT
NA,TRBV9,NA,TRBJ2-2,CASSAAGGELFF,TGTGCCAGCAGCGCCGCCGGGGGGGAGCTGTTTTTT
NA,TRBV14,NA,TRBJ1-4,CASSQEEVPTNEKLFF,TGTGCCAGCAGCCAAGAAGAGGTCCCAACTAATGAAAAACTGTTTTTT